What follows is one T cell receptor beta chain and its context. Its specificity is not known. Regarding time point: baseline pretreatment blood. Treatment noted: 15 Gy SBRT to primary tumor, nephrectomy 4 weeks later. Clear cell pathology was present in this patient's renal cell carcinoma. These data belong to a study of radiation and T cells in renal cell carcinoma. Repertoires were generated with immunoSEQ multiplex PCR, while TCRdb's copy carries only in-frame clones and drops some. The sample has about 130,000 clones; 70% to 90% are singletons. The ends were cut back, 0 bases at V and 4 bases at J, with 13 bases in the middle. The germline V gene encodes CDR1 MNHEY and CDR2 SVGAGI. The CDR3 totals 15 residues. Broader study findings: Baseline intratumoral clonotype presence is unknown without pretreatment biopsies. From baseline, blood top tumor clonotypes peaked at 2 weeks post-radiation.

The chain joins TRBV6-5 to TRBJ2-7, with a tentative D call TRBD2 (6 bases). This specimen consisted of blood, obtained from a patient whose treatment included radiotherapy and nephrectomy. This clonotype was sampled from a woman in her 50s with renal cell carcinoma. This CDR3 is CASSYSLLAGYEQYF. The DNA of the CDR3 is TGTGCCAGCAGTTACTCGTTACTAGCAGGTTACGAGCAGTACTTC.